This T cell receptor beta chain was captured by sequencing in a study of T cell repertoires in cytomegalovirus infection. V was cut by 5 bases and J by 2 bases, with 4 bases left in between. This CDR3 contains 11 residues. Germline CDR1 and CDR2: SGHVS and FQNEAQ. This clonotype was recorded many times. A single record per CDR3 protein comes from TCRdb applying MiXCR to the reads. Of some 240,000 distinct CDR3 sequences detected, about 17% appear once; the ten largest clones hold 40% to 55%. The sequence was collected from a human donor in good health (CMV status not recorded). Some clones in this sample may be carry-over from other donors' samples. Sequencing was done on a sample of CD8+ T cells from PBMCs. The chain combines TRBV7-8 with TRBJ2-7; D remains unclear. The CDR3 reads CASSAAYEQYF. DNA of the CDR3: TGTGCCAGCAGCGCTGCCTACGAGCAGTACTTC.